This T cell receptor (beta chain) was captured in a study of T cell responses to AZD1222 COVID-19 vaccine (dated by TCRdb to about 2021). Regarding the study in general: A total of about 230 trial participants underwent TCR sequencing, of whom approximately 210 received two doses of AZD1222 and some 25 received two doses of the MenACWY control vaccine. Trial participants were enrolled by age into 18-55, 56-69 and 70-plus year subgroups, with about 150, 27 and 61 TCR-sequenced participants respectively. Points the paper makes about the study in general: Because no day 14 peak-response samples were available, repertoires were characterized only after the peak T cell response. Nearly half of unique spike-specific TCRs reportedly recognized epitopes outside regions mutated in the B.1.351 and B.1.1.7 variants. Participants were mostly white British and included more females than males, and it was suggested by the authors that clonal diversity may have been underestimated. Conclusions about previously exposed vaccinees were limited because only a handful of AZD1222 recipients were SARS-CoV-2 seropositive at baseline. A significant rise in spike-specific TCR breadth and depth was observed after two AZD1222 doses relative to day 0 and relative to MenACWY recipients. In the small 56-69-year group, the increase in depth fell short of significance, most likely because of low power. Vaccine-associated CD4 TCRs spanned the whole spike protein, with dominant responses in regions 160-218 and 743-854.

The cysteine opens and the phenylalanine closes a CDR3 of 14 amino acids. The DNA shown is the 42-base CDR3, in frame from base 1. After removal of 11 bases from V and 6 bases from J, the junction retains 10 bases not matched to a gene. Based on the germline V gene (reference sequence), the CDR1 and CDR2 sequences are LNHDA and SQIVND. Comment on this clone: The antigen this receptor binds is unknown. The sample holds no much larger clone one base away, and base qualities are not on file.

The CDR3 regions of human TCRbeta chains were analyzed by immunosequencing. Processing in the source paper ran as follows. TCRs in the repertoires were matched against a reference library of SARS-CoV-2-specific TCRs that had been generated with the MIRA antigen-specificity platform. Breadth was defined as the fraction of unique TCRs that were SARS-CoV-2-associated, and depth was defined as the fraction of total T cells that were SARS-CoV-2-associated. Using the MIRA data, each spike-specific TCR was assigned both to the spike region to which the TCR was reactive and to a CD4 or CD8 class. Log10-transformed breadth and depth values were compared by one-way ANOVA with Sidak's multiple comparisons tests. TCRdb limited this immuneACCESS table to in-frame rearrangements with V and J called. A share of clones is missing; checked studies link under half to unresolved V genes, and the rest is unexplained. The V and J calls and clone size come from that table; D and trimming were worked out from the DNA. Present in this sample are around 78,000 clones, 85% to 95% of which were seen just once. Less than 5.5% of the sample rests with the top ten.

This sample's time point label indicates: baseline before first vaccination. The treatment or condition label of this sample denotes: meningococcal conjugate vaccine given as trial control. Vaccinee samples came from UK trials COV001 and COV002, including a single-blind randomized controlled phase 2/3 trial of AZD1222 (ChAdOx1 nCoV-19) in healthy adults. For TCRbeta chain sequencing, PBMC samples from trial participants were taken at day 0 and at day 28 after the second dose. This clonotype was obtained from an adult in good health. Sequences were derived from peripheral blood, sampled on day 0 of MenACWY control vaccination. In this chain, TRBV19 is recombined with TRBJ2-1; 10 junctional bases match TRBD2. The CDR3 region reads CAETPQREGNEQFF. Here is the DNA: TGTGCCGAAACCCCCCAGCGGGAGGGCAATGAGCAGTTCTTC.